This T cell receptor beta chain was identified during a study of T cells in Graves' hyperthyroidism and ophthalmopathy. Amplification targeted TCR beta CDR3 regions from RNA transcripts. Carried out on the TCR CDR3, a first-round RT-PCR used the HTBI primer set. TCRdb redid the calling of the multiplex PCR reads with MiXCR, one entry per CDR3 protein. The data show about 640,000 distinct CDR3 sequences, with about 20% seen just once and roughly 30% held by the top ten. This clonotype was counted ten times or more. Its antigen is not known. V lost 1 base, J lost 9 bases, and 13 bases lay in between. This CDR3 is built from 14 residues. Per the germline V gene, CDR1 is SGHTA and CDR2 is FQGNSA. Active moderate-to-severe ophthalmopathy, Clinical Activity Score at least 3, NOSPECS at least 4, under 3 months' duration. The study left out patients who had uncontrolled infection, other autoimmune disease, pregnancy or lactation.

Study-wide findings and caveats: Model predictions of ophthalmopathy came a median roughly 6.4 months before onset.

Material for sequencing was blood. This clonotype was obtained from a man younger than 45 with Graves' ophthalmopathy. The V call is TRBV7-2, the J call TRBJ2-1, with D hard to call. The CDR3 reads CASSLVRAAPEQFF. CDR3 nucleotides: TGTGCCAGCAGCTTAGTTCGTGCGGCGCCTGAGCAGTTCTTC.